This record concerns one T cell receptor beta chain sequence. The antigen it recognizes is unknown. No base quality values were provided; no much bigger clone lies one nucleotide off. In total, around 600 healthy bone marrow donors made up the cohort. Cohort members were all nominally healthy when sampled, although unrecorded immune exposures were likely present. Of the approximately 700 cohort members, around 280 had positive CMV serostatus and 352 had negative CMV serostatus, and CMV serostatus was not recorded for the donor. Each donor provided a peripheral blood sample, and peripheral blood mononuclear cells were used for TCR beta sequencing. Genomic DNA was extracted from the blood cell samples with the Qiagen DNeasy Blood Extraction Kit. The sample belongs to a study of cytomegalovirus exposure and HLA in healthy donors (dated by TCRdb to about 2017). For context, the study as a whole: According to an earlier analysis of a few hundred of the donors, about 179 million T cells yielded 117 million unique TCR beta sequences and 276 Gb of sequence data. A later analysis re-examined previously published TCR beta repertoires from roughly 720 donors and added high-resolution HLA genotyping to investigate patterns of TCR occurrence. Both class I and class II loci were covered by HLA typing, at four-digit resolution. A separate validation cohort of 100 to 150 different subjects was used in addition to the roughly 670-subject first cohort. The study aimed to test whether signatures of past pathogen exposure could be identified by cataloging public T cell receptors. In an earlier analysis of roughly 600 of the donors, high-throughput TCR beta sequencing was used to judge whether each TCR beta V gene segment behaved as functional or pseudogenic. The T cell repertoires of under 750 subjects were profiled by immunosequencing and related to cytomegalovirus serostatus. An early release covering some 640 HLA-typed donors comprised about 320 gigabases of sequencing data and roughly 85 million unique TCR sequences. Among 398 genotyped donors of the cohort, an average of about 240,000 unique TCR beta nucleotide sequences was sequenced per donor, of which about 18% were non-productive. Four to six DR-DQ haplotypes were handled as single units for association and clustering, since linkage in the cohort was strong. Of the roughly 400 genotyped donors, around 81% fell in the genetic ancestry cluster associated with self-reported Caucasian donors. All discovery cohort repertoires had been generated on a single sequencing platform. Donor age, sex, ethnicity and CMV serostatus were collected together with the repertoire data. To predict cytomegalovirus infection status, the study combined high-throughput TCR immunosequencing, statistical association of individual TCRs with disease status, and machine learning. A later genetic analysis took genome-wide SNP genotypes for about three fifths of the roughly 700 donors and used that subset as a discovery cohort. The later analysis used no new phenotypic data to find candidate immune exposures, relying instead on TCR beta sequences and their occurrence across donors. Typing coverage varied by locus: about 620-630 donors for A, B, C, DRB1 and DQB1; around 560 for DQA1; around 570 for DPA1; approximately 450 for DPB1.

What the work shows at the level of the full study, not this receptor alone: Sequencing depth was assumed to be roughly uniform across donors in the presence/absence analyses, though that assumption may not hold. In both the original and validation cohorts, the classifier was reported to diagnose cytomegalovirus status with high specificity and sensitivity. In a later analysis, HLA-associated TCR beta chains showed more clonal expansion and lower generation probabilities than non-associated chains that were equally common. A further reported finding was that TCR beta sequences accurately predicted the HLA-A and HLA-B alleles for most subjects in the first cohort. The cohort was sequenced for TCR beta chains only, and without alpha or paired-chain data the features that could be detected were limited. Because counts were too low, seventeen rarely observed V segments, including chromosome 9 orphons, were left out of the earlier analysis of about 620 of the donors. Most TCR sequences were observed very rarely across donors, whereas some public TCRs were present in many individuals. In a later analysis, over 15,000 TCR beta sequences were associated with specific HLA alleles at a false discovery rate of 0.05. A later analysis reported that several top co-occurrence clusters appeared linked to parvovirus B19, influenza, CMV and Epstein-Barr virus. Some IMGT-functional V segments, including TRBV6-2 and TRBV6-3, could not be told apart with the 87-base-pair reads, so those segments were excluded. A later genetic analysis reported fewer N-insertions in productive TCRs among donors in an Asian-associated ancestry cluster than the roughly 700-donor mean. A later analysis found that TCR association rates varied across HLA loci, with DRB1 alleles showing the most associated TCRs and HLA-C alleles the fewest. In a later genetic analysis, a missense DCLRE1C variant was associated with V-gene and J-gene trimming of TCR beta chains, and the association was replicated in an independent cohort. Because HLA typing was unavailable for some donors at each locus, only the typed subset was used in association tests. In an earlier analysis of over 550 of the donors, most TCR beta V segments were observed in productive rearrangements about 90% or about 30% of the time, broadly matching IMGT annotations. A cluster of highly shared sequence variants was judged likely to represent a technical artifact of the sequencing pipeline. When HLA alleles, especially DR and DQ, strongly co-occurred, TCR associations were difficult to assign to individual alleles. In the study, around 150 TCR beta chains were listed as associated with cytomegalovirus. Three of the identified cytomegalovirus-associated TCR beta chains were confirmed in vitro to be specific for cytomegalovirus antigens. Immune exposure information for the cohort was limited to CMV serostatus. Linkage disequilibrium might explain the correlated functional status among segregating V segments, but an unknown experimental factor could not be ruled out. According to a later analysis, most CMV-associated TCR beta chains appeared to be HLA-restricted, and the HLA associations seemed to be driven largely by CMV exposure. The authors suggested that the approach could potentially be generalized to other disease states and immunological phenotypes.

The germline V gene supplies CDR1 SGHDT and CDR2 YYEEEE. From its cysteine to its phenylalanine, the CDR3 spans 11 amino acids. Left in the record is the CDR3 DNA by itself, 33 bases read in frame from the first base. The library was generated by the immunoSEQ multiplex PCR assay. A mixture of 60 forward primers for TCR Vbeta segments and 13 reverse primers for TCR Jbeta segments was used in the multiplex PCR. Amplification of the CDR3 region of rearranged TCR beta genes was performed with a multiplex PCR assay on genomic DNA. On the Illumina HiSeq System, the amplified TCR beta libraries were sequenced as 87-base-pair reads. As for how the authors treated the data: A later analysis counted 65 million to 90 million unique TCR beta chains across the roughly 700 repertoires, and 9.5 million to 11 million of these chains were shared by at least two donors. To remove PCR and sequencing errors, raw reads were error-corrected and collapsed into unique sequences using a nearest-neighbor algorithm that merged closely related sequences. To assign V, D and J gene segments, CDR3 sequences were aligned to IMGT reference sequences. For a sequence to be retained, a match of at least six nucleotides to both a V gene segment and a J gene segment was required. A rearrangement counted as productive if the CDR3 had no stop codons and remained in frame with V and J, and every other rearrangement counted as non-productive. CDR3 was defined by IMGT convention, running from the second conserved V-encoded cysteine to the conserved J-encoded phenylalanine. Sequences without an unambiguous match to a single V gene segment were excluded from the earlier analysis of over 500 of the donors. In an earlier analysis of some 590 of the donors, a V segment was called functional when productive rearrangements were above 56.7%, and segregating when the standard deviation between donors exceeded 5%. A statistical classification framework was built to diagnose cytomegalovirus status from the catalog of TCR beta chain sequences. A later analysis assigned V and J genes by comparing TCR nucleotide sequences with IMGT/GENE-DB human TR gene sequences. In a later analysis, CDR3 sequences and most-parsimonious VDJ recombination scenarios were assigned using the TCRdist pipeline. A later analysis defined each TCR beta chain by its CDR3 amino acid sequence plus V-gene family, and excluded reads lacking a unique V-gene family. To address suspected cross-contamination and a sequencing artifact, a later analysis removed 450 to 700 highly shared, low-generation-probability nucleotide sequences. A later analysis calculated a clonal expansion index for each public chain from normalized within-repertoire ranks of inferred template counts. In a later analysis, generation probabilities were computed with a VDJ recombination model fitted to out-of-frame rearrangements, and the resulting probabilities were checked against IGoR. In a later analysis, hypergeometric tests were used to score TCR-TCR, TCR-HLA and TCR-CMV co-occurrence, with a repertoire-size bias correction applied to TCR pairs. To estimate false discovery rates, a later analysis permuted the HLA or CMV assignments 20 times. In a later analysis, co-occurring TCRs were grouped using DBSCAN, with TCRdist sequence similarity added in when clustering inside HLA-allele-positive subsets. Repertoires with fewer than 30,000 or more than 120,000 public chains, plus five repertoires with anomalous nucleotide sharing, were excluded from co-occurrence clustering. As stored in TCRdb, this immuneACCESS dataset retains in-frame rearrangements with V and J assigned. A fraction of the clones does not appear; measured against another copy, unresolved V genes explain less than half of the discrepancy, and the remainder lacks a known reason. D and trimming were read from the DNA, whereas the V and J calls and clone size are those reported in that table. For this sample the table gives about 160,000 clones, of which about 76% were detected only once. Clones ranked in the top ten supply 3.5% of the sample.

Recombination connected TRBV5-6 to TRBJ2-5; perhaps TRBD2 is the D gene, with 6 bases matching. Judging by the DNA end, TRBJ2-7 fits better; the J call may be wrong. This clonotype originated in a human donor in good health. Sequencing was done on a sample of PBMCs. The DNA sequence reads TGTGCCAGCAGCGGGGGGTACGAGCAGTACTTC. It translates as CASSGGYEQYF.